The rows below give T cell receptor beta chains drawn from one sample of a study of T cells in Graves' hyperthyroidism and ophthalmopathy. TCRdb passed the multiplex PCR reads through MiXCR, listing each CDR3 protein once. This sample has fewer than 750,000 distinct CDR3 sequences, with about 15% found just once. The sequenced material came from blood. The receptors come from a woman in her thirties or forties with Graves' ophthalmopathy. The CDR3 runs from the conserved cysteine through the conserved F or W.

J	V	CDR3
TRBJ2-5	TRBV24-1	CATSDVGAHQETQYF
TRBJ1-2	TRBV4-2	CASSQDDGQNSGYTF
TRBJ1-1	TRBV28	CASSLGASEAFF
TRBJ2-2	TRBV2	CASQVLASNTGELFF
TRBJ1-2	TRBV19	CASSNAISNYGYTF
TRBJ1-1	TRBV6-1	CASIGFWNTEAFF
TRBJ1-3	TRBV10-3	CAISEFDPSGNTIYF
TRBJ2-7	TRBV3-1	CASSPQGGDPYEQYF
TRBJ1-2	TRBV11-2	CASSPAGGAGYTF
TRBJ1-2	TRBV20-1	CSARNPTYGYTF
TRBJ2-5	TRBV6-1	CASRRGLAGGSETQYF
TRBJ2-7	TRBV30	CAWSSGVLASQVQYF
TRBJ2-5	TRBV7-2	CASSSITLAVQETQYF
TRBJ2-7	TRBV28	CASSLVAPMGHEQYF
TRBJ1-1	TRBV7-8	CASSDTITGDREAFF